Below are 14 T cell receptor beta chains sequenced from a single sample in a study of cytomegalovirus exposure and HLA in healthy donors (dated by TCRdb to about 2017). The library relied on the immunoSEQ multiplex PCR assay. For the multiplex PCR, a mixture combining 60 forward primers for TCR Vbeta segments and 13 reverse primers for TCR Jbeta segments was used. In its TCRdb copy, this immuneACCESS table keeps in-frame sequences only and misses some clones. Where compared with another copy, unresolved V genes explain less than half of these, and the others have no known cause. The sample data list about 150,000 clones, and about 88% of these were observed just once. The ten top clones hold about 2.3% of the sample. Sequenced sample: PBMCs. The receptors here all came from a woman aged 18-30 years in good health and CMV-seronegative.

The chain couples TRBV7-2 to TRBJ1-2; TRBD1 is a possible D gene (5 bases). The germline CDR1 and CDR2 sequences are SGHTA and FQGNSA. V was cut by 1 base and J by 8 bases, with 14 bases left in between. The CDR3 consists of 14 residues. The CDR3 is CASSLGVREVGYTF. CDR3 coding DNA: TGTGCCAGCAGCTTAGGAGTCAGGGAGGTGGGCTACACCTTC.

The chain couples TRBV29-1 to TRBJ1-1, with a tentative D call TRBD1 (6 bases). V dropped 6 bases and J dropped 4 bases, with 12 bases sitting between them. CDR1 is SQVTM and CDR2 is ANQGSEA in the germline V gene. The length of the CDR3 is 12 residues. CDR3 sequence (DNA): TGCAGCGTGGCTCCAGGGGCCACTGAAGCTTTCTTT. Its protein is CSVAPGATEAFF. The variable domain in full, with the rest retrieved from reference TRBV29-1 and TRBJ1-1, is SAVISQKPSRDICQRGTSLTIQCQVDSQVTMMFWYRQQPGQSLTLIATANQGSEATYESGFVIDKFPISRPNLTFSTLTVSNMSPEDSSIYLCSVAPGATEAFFGQGTRLTVV.

J is TRBJ2-7 and V is TRBV6-6, with D possibly TRBD1 on 5 matching bases. V was cut by 2 bases and J by 0 bases, with 5 bases left in between. Per the germline V gene, CDR1 is MNHNY and CDR2 is SVGAGI (reference sequence). The CDR3 is made up of 13 amino acids. CDR3 DNA: TGTGCCAGCAGTTACGACAGCTCCTACGAGCAGTACTTC. Amino acids: CASSYDSSYEQYF.

The gene calls are TRBV6-6 and TRBJ2-7; D might be TRBD2 (6 bases). CDR1 and CDR2 from the germline V gene are MNHNY and SVGAGI (reference sequence). The CDR3 contains 15 residues. Trimming cost V 0 bases and J 3 bases, with 12 bases left between them. The CDR3 DNA reads as TGTGCCAGCAGTTACTCAGGGACTGGGAACTACGAGCAGTACTTC. Translating gives CASSYSGTGNYEQYF.

This clone occurred a few times. The V call is TRBV6-4, the J call TRBJ2-3; 10 bases line up with TRBD2. The germline gives CDR1 MRHNA, CDR2 SNTAGT. The CDR3 is 16 amino acids. V was pared by 3 bases and J by 2 bases, with 5 bases of the junction left unmatched. CDR3 residues: CASSDSGLADTDTQYF. The CDR3 coding sequence is TGTGCCAGCAGTGATTCCGGACTAGCGGACACAGATACGCAGTATTTT.

The chain employs TRBV7-2 and TRBJ1-5; D perhaps matches TRBD1 (5 bases). CDR1 is SGHTA and CDR2 is FQGNSA in the germline V gene. The CDR3 has 15 amino acids. V dropped 10 bases and J dropped 4 bases, with 20 bases sitting between them. The CDR3 region is CATAPGTRENQPQHF. The CDR3 DNA reads as TGTGCCACCGCCCCCGGGACTAGGGAAAATCAGCCCCAGCATTTT.

This chain links TRBV11-1 with TRBJ2-7; TRBD1 is a possible D gene (6 bases). Germline V gives CDR1 SGHAT, CDR2 FQDESV (reference sequence). The CDR3 contains 15 residues. Trimming stripped 2 bases from V and 7 bases from J, with 18 bases between. CDR3 nucleotides: TGTGCCAGCAGCTTACCCCGAGGGGGTGAAGGTGAGCAGTACTTC. Translating it yields CASSLPRGGEGEQYF.

J is TRBJ2-5 and V is TRBV6-1, with unresolved D. The better agreement between TRBJ2-7 and the DNA end casts doubt on the J call. The CDR3 spans 12 residues. Germline V gene data show CDR1 as MNHNS and CDR2 as SASEGT. CDR3 sequence reads: CATAQTSYEQYF. The CDR3 DNA reads TGTGCCACCGCCCAAACCTCCTACGAGCAGTACTTC.

Notes on this clone: The same CDR3 also results from other DNA sequences found in this sample. V gene TRBV28 combines with J gene TRBJ2-1; 9 nucleotides agree with TRBD2. The length of the CDR3 is 15 residues. Germline CDR1 MDHEN, CDR2 SYDVKM. The junction had 10 bases not matched to a gene; V was cut back by 4 bases and J by 9 bases. CDR3 in amino acids: CASSWGLARGSEQFF. CDR3 sequence (DNA): TGTGCCAGCAGTTGGGGACTAGCCCGAGGAAGTGAGCAGTTCTTC. Complete variable domain (other parts from reference TRBV28 and TRBJ2-1): DVKVTQSSRYLVKRTGEKVFLECVQDMDHENMFWYRQDPGLGLRLIYFSYDVKMKEKGDIPEGYSVSREKKERFSLILESASTNQTSMYLCASSWGLARGSEQFFGPGTRLTVL.

A single count supports this clone. CDR3 loop: CASINGGQGVYGYTF. In nucleotides, the CDR3 is TGTGCCAGTATCAATGGGGGACAGGGAGTCTATGGCTACACCTTC. The gene calls are TRBV19 and TRBJ1-2, with 9 positions matching TRBD1. The germline V gene encodes CDR1 LNHDA and CDR2 SQIVND (reference sequence). V was pared by 7 bases and J by 4 bases, with 10 bases of the junction left unmatched. The length of the CDR3 is 15 residues.

The V call is TRBV6-6, the J call TRBJ2-7; D gene uncertain. CDR1 is MNHNY, CDR2 SVGAGI, per germline (reference sequence). The CDR3 runs to 13 residues. V was clipped by 6 bases and J by 5 bases, with 14 bases between them. CDR3 in DNA: TGTGCCAGCAGCCGCCTCAGGTCGGACGAGCAGTACTTC. This codes for CASSRLRSDEQYF.

This chain joins TRBV4-2 and TRBJ1-3; 7 nucleotides match TRBD1. V trimming: 2 bases; J trimming: 4 bases; junction bases outside the gene matches: 5. Per the germline V gene, CDR1 is LGHNA and CDR2 is YNFKEQ. The CDR3 spans 15 residues. CDR3 nucleotide sequence: TGTGCCAGCAGCCAACTGGGGACAGACGGAAACACCATATATTTT. Translating gives CASSQLGTDGNTIYF.

The chain employs TRBV5-8 and TRBJ1-3; D is undetermined. The CDR3 sequence is 16 residues long. Trimming left V 0 bases short and J 0 bases short, with 10 bases between. Per germline, CDR1 SGHTS and CDR2 YDEGEE. Here the CDR3 reads CASSLAYTGSGNTIYF. CDR3 DNA: TGTGCCAGCAGCTTGGCCTATACGGGCTCTGGAAACACCATATATTTT.

The J gene is TRBJ1-5, the V gene TRBV4-2; possible D gene TRBD1, 5 bases. V was cut by 0 bases and J by 2 bases, with 14 bases left in between. CDR3 size: 17 residues. Per the germline V gene, CDR1 is LGHNA and CDR2 is YNFKEQ. The CDR3 nucleotides read TGTGCCAGCAGCCAAGATTTTTCGGGGGGGGGCAATCAGCCCCAGCATTTT. Protein: CASSQDFSGGGNQPQHF.